In its sample, the clone carrying this T cell receptor (beta chain) was seen many times. This entry belongs to a study of blood T cell repertoires in COVID-19. Whole-study context: Italy, Spain and the United States were the sources of the convalescent and acute COVID-19 samples.

Between the trimmed V and J ends, which lost 1 base and 1 base, there was a span of 5 bases. The germline V gene has CDR1 MNHNS and CDR2 SASEGT. The CDR3 covers 15 residues. The authors' processing: Reference gene primer amplification gave nucleated cell count estimates. Produced via immunoSEQ multiplex PCR; TCRdb's table is partial and in-frame only. Clone size and the V and J calls come from that table; the DNA yielded D and trimming. The table records fewer than 140,000 clones, 71% of them present only once. Sequencing was done on a sample of peripheral blood. The sequence was obtained from a human donor with acute or convalescent COVID-19. The donor label of this sample is uncertain. The V and J genes are TRBV6-1 and TRBJ2-6, with D maybe TRBD2 (5 bases). The CDR3 nucleotides read TGTGCCAGCAGTGAAGGAGGGTCTGGGGCCAACGTCCTGACTTTC. Translating it yields CASSEGGSGANVLTF.